The present TCR beta chain was sequenced within a study of response to subunit inactivated influenza vaccine. The germline gives CDR1 MNHEY, CDR2 SMNVEV (reference sequence). V was cut by 6 bases and J by 1 base, with 15 bases left in between. This CDR3 has 15 amino acids. TCRdb passed the RT-PCR reads through MiXCR, listing each CDR3 protein once. The repertoire holds more than 450,000 distinct CDR3 sequences, with over 9% as singletons. This clonotype has only a few counts. In addition, the sample was reused for a study of T cells expressing NK-cell markers. That investigation notes: Production of TCR beta cDNA relied on 5'RACE template switching with UMIs. Cells sorted as CD3+CD56+NKG2C+, CD3+CD56+NKG2C- and CD3+CD56-NKG2C+ T cells supplied the TCR beta repertoires.

This chain links TRBV27 with TRBJ1-2, with a weak D call TRBD1 (6 bases). The origin of this receptor is a man aged 50 or older who received an inactivated influenza vaccine. Sequences were derived from PBMCs from blood, sampled on the day of vaccination. Written as DNA, the CDR3 is TGTGCCAGCAGCAAGCACCTGGACAGTAACTATGGCTACACCTTC. Translation gives CASSKHLDSNYGYTF.